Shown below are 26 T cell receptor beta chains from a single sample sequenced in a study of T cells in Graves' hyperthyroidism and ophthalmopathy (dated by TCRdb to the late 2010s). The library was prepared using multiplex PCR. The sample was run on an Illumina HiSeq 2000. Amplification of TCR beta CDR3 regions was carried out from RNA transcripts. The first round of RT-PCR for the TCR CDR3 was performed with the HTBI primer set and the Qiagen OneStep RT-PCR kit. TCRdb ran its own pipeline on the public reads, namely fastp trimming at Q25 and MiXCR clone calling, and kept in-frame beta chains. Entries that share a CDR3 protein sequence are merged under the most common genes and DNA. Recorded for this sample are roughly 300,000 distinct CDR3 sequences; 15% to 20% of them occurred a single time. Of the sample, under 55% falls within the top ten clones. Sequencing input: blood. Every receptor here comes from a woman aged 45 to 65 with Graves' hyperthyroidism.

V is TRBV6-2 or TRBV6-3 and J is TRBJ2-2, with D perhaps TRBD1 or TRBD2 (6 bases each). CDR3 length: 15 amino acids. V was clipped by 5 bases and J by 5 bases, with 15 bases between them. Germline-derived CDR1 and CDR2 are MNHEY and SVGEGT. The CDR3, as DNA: TGTGCCAGCAGTCCGGGGGCCCATCATACCGGGGAGCTGTTTTTT. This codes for CASSPGAHHTGELFF.

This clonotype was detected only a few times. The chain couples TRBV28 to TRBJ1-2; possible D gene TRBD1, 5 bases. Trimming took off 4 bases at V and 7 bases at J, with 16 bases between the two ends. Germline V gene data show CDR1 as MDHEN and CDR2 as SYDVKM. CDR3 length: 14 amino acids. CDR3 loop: CASSSGTGVGGYTF. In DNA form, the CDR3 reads TGTGCCAGCAGTTCCGGGACGGGGGTCGGTGGCTACACCTTC.

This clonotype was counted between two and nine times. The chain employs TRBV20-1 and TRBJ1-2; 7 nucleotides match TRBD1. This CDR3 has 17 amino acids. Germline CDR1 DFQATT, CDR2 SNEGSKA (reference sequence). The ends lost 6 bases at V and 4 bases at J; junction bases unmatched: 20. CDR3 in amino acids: CSAHDPRQGRGIYGYTF. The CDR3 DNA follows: TGCAGTGCCCATGACCCCCGACAGGGACGAGGGATCTATGGCTACACCTTC.

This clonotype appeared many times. The CDR3 loop is CASSELTETYEQYF. CDR3 coding DNA: TGTGCCAGCAGTGAGCTGACAGAAACCTACGAGCAGTACTTC. V and J are TRBV6-1 and TRBJ2-7; possibly TRBD1 for D (5 bases). CDR1 is MNHNS and CDR2 is SASEGT in the germline V gene. This CDR3 is built from 14 residues. V was pared by 3 bases and J by 2 bases, with 11 bases between.

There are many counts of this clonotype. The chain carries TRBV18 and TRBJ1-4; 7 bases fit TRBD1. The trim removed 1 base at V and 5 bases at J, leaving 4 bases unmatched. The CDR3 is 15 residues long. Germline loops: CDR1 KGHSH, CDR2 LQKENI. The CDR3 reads CASSPQGATNEKLFF. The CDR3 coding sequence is TGTGCCAGCTCACCACAGGGGGCTACGAATGAAAAACTGTTTTTT.

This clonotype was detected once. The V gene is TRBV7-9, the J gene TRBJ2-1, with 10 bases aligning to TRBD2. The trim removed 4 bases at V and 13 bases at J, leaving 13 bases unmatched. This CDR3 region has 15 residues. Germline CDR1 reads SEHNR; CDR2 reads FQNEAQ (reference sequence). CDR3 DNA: TGTGCCAGCAGCTCAACCACGGGGCTAGCGGGAGTTCAGTTCTTC. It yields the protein CASSSTTGLAGVQFF.

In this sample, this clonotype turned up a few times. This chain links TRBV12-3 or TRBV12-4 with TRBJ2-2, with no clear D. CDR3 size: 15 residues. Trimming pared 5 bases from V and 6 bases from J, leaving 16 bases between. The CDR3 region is CASSDHAGIPGELFF. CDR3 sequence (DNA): TGTGCCAGCAGTGACCACGCAGGAATCCCCGGGGAGCTGTTTTTT.

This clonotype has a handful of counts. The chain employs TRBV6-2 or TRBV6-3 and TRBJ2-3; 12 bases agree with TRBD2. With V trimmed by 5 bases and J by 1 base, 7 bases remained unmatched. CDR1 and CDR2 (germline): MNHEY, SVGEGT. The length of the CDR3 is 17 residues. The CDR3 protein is CASSLVASGGGTDTQYF. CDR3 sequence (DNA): TGTGCCAGCAGTCTGGTGGCTAGCGGGGGGGGCACAGATACGCAGTATTTT.

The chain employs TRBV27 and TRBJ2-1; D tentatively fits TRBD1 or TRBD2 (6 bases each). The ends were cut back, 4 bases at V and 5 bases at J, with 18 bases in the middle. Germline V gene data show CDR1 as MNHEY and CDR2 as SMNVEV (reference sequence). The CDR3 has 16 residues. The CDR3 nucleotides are TGTGCCAGCAGTTCGTTGGGGGGCCTCCTTGACAATGAGCAGTTCTTC. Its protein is CASSSLGGLLDNEQFF.

CDR3 residues: CASSPARDGVYEQYF. In nucleotides, the CDR3 is TGTGCCAGCAGCCCAGCCCGGGACGGGGTCTACGAGCAGTACTTC. This chain links TRBV9 with TRBJ2-7, with D tentatively TRBD1 or TRBD2 (5 bases each). The germline CDR1 and CDR2 sequences are SGDLS and YYNGEE. V gave up 4 bases and J gave up 3 bases, with 17 bases separating them. The CDR3 length is 15 residues. Combining the CDR3 with reference TRBV9 and TRBJ2-7 gives the whole variable domain DSGVTQTPKHLITATGQRVTLRCSPRSGDLSVYWYQQSLDQGLQFLIQYYNGEERAKGNILERFSAQQFPDLHSELNLSSLELGDSALYFCASSPARDGVYEQYFGPGTRLTVT.

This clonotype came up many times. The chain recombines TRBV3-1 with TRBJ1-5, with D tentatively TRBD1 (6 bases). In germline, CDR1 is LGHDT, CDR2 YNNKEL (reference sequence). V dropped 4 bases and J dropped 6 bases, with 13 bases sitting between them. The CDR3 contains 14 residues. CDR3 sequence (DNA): TGTGCCAGCAGCCTCGGACAGTCCCTTCAGCCCCAGCATTTT. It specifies CASSLGQSLQPQHF.

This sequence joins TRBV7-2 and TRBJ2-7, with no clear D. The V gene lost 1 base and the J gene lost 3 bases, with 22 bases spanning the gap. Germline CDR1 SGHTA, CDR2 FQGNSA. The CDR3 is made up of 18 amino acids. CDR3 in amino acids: CASSLDAGLQITNYEQYF. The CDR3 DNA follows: TGTGCCAGCAGCTTAGACGCCGGCCTCCAAATAACGAACTACGAGCAGTACTTC.

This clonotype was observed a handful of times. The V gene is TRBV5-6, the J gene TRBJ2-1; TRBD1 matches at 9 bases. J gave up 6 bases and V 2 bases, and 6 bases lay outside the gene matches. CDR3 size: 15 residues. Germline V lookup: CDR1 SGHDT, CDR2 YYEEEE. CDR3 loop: CASSFRDRVTNEQFF. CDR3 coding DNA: TGTGCCAGCAGCTTCCGGGACAGGGTCACCAATGAGCAGTTCTTC.

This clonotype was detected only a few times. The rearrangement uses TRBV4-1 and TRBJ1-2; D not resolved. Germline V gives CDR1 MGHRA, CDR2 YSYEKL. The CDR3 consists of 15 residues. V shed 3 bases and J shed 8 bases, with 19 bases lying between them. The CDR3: CASSHLGLIAGGYTF. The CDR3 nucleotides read TGCGCCAGCAGCCACCTGGGCCTCATAGCTGGAGGCTACACCTTC.

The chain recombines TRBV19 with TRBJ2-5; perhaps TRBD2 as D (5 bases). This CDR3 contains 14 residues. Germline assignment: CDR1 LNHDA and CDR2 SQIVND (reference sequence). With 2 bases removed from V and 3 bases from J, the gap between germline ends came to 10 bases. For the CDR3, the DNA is TGTGCCAGTAGTATATGGCTAGCCGAAGAGACCCAGTACTTC. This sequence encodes CASSIWLAEETQYF.

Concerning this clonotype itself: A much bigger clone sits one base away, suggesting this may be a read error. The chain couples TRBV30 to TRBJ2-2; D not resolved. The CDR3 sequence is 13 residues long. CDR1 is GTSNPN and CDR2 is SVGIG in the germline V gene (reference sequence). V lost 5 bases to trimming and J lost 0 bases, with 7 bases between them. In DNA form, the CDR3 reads TGTGCCTGGGGTCCTACGAACACCGGGGAGCTGTTTTTT. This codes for CAWGPTNTGELFF.

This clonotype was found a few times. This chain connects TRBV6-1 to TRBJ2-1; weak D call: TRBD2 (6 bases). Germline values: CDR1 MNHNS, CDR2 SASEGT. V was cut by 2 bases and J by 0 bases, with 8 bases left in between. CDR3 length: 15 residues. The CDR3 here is CASSESAGSYNEQFF. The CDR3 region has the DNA TGTGCCAGCAGTGAATCAGCGGGCTCCTACAATGAGCAGTTCTTC.

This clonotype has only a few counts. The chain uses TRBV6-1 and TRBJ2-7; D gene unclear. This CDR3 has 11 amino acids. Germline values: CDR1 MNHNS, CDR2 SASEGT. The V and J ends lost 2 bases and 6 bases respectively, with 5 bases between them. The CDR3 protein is CASSEYGEQYV. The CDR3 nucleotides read TGTGCCAGCAGTGAATATGGCGAGCAGTACGTC.

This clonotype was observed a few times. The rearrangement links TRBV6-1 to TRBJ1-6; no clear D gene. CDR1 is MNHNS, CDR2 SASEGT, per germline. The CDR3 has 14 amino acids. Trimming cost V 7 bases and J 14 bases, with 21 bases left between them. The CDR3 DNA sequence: TGTGCCAGCAACCAACGTGGACGACTCTCCTCCCTCCACTTT. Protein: CASNQRGRLSSLHF.

CDR3 protein: CSARAVSGNTIYF. The CDR3 DNA follows: TGCAGTGCTAGAGCGGTCTCTGGAAACACCATATATTTT. J is TRBJ1-3 and V is TRBV20-1; D is unresolved. The CDR3 is 13 amino acids. Germline loops: CDR1 DFQATT, CDR2 SNEGSKA (reference sequence). Trimming took 1 base from V and 0 from J, leaving 4 bases between them.

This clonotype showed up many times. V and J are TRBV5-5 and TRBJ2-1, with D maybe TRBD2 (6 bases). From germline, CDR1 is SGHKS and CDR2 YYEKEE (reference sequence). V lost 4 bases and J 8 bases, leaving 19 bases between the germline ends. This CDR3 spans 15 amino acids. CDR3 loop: CASSPGDFLGDEQFF. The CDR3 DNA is TGTGCCAGCAGCCCGGGGGACTTTCTGGGCGATGAGCAGTTCTTC.

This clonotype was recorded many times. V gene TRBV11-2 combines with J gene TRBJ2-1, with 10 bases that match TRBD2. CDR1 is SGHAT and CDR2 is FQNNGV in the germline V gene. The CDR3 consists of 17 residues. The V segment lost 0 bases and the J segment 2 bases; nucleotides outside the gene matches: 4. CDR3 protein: CASSLEIAGGPYNEQFF. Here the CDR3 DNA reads TGTGCCAGCAGCTTAGAAATAGCGGGGGGACCCTACAATGAGCAGTTCTTC. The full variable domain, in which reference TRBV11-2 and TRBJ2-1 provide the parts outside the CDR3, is EAGVAQSPRYKIIEKRQSVAFWCNPISGHATLYWYQQILGQGPKLLIQFQNNGVVDDSQLPKDRFSAERLKGVDSTLKIQPAKLEDSAVYLCASSLEIAGGPYNEQFFGPGTRLTVL.

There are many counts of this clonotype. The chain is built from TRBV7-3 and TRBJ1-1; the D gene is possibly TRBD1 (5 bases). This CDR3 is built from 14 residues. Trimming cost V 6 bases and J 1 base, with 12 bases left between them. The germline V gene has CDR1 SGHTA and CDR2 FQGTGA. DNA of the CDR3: TGTGCCAGCAGGTCTCGGGGGACGAACACTGAAGCTTTCTTT. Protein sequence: CASRSRGTNTEAFF.

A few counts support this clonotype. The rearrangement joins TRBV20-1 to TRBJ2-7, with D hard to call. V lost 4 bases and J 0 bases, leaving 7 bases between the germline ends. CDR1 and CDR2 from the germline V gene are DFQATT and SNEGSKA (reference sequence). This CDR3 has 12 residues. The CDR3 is CSAMTVSYEQYF. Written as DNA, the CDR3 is TGCAGTGCTATGACGGTCTCCTACGAGCAGTACTTC.

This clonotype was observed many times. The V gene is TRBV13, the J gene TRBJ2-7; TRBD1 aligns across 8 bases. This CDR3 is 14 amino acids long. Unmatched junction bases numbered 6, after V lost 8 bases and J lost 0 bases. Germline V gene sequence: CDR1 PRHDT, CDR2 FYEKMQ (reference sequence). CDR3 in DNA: TGTGCCAGCGGTACAGGGGGAATCTCCTACGAGCAGTACGTC. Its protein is CASGTGGISYEQYV.

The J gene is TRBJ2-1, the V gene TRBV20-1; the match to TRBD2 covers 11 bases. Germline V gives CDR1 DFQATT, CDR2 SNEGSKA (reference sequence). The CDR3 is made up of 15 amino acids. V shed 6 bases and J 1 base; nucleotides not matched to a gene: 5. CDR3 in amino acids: CSATGLAESYNEQFF. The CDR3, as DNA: TGCAGTGCCACGGGACTAGCGGAGTCCTACAATGAGCAGTTCTTC.